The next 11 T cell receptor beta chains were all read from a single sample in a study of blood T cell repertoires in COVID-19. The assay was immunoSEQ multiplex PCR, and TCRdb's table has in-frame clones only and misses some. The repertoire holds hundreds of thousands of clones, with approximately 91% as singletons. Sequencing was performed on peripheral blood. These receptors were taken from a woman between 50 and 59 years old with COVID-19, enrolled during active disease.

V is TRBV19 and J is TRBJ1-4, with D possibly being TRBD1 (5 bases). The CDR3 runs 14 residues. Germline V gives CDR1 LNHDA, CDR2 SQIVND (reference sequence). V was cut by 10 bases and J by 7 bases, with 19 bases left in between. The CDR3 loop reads CATTRQGLAEKLFF. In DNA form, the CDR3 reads TGTGCCACAACCCGCCAGGGTTTGGCTGAAAAACTGTTTTTT. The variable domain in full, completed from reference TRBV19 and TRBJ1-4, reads DGGITQSPKYLFRKEGQNVTLSCEQNLNHDAMYWYRQDPGQGLRLIYYSQIVNDFQKGDIAEGYSVSREKKESFPLTVTSAQKNPTAFYLCATTRQGLAEKLFFGSGTQLSVL.

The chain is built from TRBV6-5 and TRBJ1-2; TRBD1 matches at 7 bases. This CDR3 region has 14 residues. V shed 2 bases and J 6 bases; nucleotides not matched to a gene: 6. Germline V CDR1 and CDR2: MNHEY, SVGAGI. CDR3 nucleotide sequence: TGTGCCAGCAGTTACACCGGGACAGTCCATGGCTACACCTTC. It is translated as CASSYTGTVHGYTF.

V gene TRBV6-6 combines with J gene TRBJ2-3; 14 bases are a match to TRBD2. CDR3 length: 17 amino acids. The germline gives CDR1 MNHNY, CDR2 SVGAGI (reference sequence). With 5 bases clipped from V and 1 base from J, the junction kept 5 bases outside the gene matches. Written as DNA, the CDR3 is TGTGCCAGCAGTCGAGGACTAGCGGGGGGTGGCACAGATACGCAGTATTTT. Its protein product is CASSRGLAGGGTDTQYF.

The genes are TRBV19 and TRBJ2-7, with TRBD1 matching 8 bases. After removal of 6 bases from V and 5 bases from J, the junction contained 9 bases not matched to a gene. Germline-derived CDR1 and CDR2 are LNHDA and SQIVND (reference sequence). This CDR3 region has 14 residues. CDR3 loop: CASSVRGRRDEQYF. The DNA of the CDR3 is TGTGCCAGTAGCGTCAGGGGGCGCAGGGACGAGCAGTACTTC.

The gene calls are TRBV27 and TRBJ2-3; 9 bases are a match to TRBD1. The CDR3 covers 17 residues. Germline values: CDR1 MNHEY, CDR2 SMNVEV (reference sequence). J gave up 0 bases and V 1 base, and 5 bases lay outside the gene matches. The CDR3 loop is CASSLLQGASSTDTQYF. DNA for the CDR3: TGTGCCAGCAGTTTATTACAGGGGGCGTCCAGCACAGATACGCAGTATTTT.

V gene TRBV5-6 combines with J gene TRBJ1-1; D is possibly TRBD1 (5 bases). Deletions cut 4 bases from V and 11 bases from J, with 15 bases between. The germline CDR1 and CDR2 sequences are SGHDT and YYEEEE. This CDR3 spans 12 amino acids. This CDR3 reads CASSGQGDWAFF. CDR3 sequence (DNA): TGTGCCAGCAGCGGCCAGGGTGATTGGGCTTTCTTT.

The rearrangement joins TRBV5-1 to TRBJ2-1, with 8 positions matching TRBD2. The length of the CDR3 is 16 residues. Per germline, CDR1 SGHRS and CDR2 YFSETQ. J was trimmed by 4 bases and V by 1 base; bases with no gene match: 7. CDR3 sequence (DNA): TGCGCCAGCAGCTTGTCTCGAGCGGGGGCTTACAATGAGCAGTTCTTC. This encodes CASSLSRAGAYNEQFF.

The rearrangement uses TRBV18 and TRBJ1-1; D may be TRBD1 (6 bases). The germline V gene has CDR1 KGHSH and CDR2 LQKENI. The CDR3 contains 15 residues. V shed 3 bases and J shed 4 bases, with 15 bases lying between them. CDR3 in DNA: TGTGCCAGCTCACCTAATGGGGGCCGGGGCACTGAAGCTTTCTTT. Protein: CASSPNGGRGTEAFF.

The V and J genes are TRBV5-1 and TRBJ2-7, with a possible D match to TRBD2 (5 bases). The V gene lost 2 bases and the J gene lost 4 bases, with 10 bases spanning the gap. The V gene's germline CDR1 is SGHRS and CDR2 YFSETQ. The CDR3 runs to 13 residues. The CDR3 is CASSFEGRYEQYF. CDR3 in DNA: TGCGCCAGCAGCTTCGAGGGCAGGTACGAGCAGTACTTC.

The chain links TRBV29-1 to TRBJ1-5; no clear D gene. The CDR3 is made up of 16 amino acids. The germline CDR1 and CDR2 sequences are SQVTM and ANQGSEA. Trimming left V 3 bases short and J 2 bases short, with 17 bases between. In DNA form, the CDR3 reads TGCAGCGTTGATTGCCTGCCCCCCGGAGGCAATCAGCCCCAGCATTTT. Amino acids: CSVDCLPPGGNQPQHF.

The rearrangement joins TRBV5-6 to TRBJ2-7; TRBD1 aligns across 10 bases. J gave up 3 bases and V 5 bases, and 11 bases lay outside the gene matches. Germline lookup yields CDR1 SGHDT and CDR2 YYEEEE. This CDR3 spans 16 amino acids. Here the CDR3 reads CASRATGTGDDYEQYF. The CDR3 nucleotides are TGTGCCAGCAGAGCTACCGGGACAGGGGATGACTACGAGCAGTACTTC.